The rows below give T cell receptor beta chains drawn from one sample of a study of shared clonotypes between healthy human individuals. Method: immunoSEQ multiplex PCR; TCRdb's copy keeps in-frame clones and lacks some. The table has 2 million to 2.5 million clones, over 85% seen once. Material for sequencing was naive CD4+ T cells sorted from blood. Receptor source: a man aged 18 to 29 in good health. CDR3s include the opening cysteine and the closing phenylalanine or tryptophan. D genes are given only for firm matches. Not all rows give a size; the values are once, few, many and, for expanded clones, a class.

v_call	clone_size	j_call	d_call	cdr3_aa	cdr3_nt
TRBV5-1	.	TRBJ2-5	.	CASSLLTTEETQYF	TGCGCCAGCAGCTTGCTTACAACGGAAGAGACCCAGTACTTC
TRBV5-1	.	TRBJ2-1	.	CASSLGGVSYNEQFF	TGCGCCAGCAGCTTGGGCGGGGTCTCCTACAATGAGCAGTTCTTC
TRBV7-9	once	TRBJ1-5	.	CASSLAGAEAQHF	TGTGCCAGCAGCTTAGCGGGGGCAGAGGCCCAGCATTTT
TRBV5-1	.	TRBJ2-2	.	CASRFTGLLMSGELFF	TGCGCCAGCAGGTTCACCGGACTCCTGATGTCCGGGGAGCTGTTTTTT
TRBV30	.	TRBJ1-3	.	CAWSAPGLGGNTIYF	TGTGCCTGGAGTGCCCCGGGACTAGGGGGAAACACCATATATTTT
TRBV15	.	TRBJ2-2	TRBD1	CATSRARTGPTGELFF	TGTGCCACCAGCAGAGCAAGGACAGGGCCCACCGGGGAGCTGTTTTTT
TRBV2	.	TRBJ2-2	.	CANSGENTGELFF	TGTGCCAACTCAGGGGAGAACACCGGGGAGCTGTTTTTT
TRBV5-1	once	TRBJ2-5	TRBD1	CASSFGSQGPETQYF	TGCGCCAGCAGCTTTGGGTCACAGGGGCCAGAGACCCAGTACTTC
TRBV11-2	.	TRBJ1-1	.	CASSFRDTEAFF	TGTGCCAGCAGCTTCCGGGACACTGAAGCTTTCTTT
TRBV5-1	.	TRBJ2-1	TRBD2	CASSLGLADYNEQFF	TGCGCCAGCAGCTTGGGACTAGCGGATTACAATGAGCAGTTCTTC
TRBV7-9	.	TRBJ1-1	.	CASSPGMDSMNTEAFF	TGTGCCAGCAGCCCGGGGATGGACAGTATGAACACTGAAGCTTTCTTT
TRBV4-1	.	TRBJ2-3	.	CASSQAPSRHTDTQYF	TGCGCCAGCAGCCAAGCTCCCTCTCGGCACACAGATACGCAGTATTTT
TRBV6-6	.	TRBJ1-1	.	CASSYAGRANTEAFF	TGTGCCAGCAGTTACGCTGGCAGGGCGAACACTGAAGCTTTCTTT
TRBV18	.	TRBJ1-5	TRBD1	CASSPQGANQPQHF	TGTGCCAGCTCACCGCAGGGGGCGAATCAGCCCCAGCATTTT
TRBV5-6	.	TRBJ2-7	.	CASSLGQRDEQYF	TGTGCCAGCAGCTTGGGACAGCGGGACGAGCAGTACTTC
TRBV7-2	.	TRBJ2-4	TRBD2	CASSPSTSSGKNIQYF	TGTGCCAGCAGCCCATCCACTTCTAGCGGCAAAAACATTCAGTACTTC
TRBV28	.	TRBJ1-2	.	CASSIFETFYYGYTF	TGTGCCAGCAGTATTTTTGAGACATTTTACTATGGCTACACCTTC
TRBV6-5	.	TRBJ2-7	TRBD1	CASTRQGGFYEQYF	TGTGCCAGCACCCGACAGGGGGGGTTCTACGAGCAGTACTTC
TRBV4-3	.	TRBJ2-7	.	CASSQDRGDHPTYEQYF	TGCGCCAGCAGCCAAGATAGGGGGGACCACCCTACCTACGAGCAGTACTTC
TRBV2	.	TRBJ2-3	TRBD1	CAKKRQGATDTQYF	TGTGCCAAGAAAAGGCAGGGGGCCACAGATACGCAGTATTTT
TRBV10-3	.	TRBJ2-7	TRBD2	CATGGPGSSYEQYF	TGTGCCACGGGAGGGCCCGGGAGCTCCTACGAGCAGTACTTC
TRBV28	.	TRBJ2-4	.	CASSFIVWESRNEAKNIQYF	TGTGCCAGCAGTTTTATTGTTTGGGAGTCTCGAAACGAAGCCAAAAACATTCAGTACTTC
TRBV28	.	TRBJ1-2	TRBD1	CASSPAGTAYGYTF	TGTGCCAGCAGCCCCGCGGGGACAGCCTATGGCTACACCTTC
TRBV21-1	.	TRBJ2-7	.	CASSKVLILAGGVMSHYEQYF	TGTGCCAGCAGCAAAGTTCTCATACTAGCGGGAGGAGTAATGTCCCACTACGAGCAGTACTTC
TRBV5-1	.	TRBJ1-1	.	CASSLGQVNTEAFF	TGCGCCAGCAGCTTGGGCCAGGTGAACACTGAAGCTTTCTTT
TRBV11-2	.	TRBJ1-2	.	CASSLEWGSNYGYTF	TGTGCCAGCAGCTTAGAATGGGGAAGTAACTATGGCTACACCTTC
TRBV9	.	TRBJ2-1	.	CASSVGWSGSYNEQFF	TGTGCCAGCAGCGTAGGATGGTCGGGCTCCTACAATGAGCAGTTCTTC